This TCR beta chain was recorded in a study of graft-versus-host responses after intestinal transplantation. In regard to this clone: The antigen remains unidentified.

Libraries were prepared by immunoSEQ multiplex PCR; TCRdb keeps only in-frame clonotypes and omits some of them. Among tens of thousands of clones listed, 85% to 90% were seen once. The CDR3 loop spans 16 amino acids. The V end lost 5 bases, the J end lost 0 bases, and 16 bases lay between the germline ends. The germline CDR1 and CDR2 sequences are PRHDT and FYEKMQ (reference sequence). The clonotype was recovered from a human donor who received an intestinal transplant. The rearrangement joins TRBV13 to TRBJ1-2, with D possibly matching TRBD1 (5 bases). The sequencing here drew on unstimulated CD4+ T cells sorted from spleen or lymph node cells, taken before intestinal transplant. The CDR3 sequence: CASSTGLGGSNYGYTF. The CDR3 coding sequence is TGTGCCAGCAGCACAGGCCTCGGGGGATCTAACTATGGCTACACCTTC.